The 27 T cell receptor beta chains presented below share a single source sample, sequenced in a study of blood T cell repertoires in COVID-19. TCRdb's table, derived via immunoSEQ multiplex PCR, lists solely in-frame clones and lacks some. The data contain over 150,000 clones, 75% to 90% of them singletons. Sequences were obtained from peripheral blood. The source of these receptors is a woman in her 40s with COVID-19, enrolled during active disease.

V gene TRBV5-1 combines with J gene TRBJ2-7; 8 positions match TRBD1. Unmatched junction bases numbered 8, after V lost 0 bases and J lost 0 bases. CDR3 length: 17 residues. Germline V lookup: CDR1 SGHRS, CDR2 YFSETQ. This chain's CDR3 is CASSLGTGWDNSYEQYF. CDR3 nucleotides: TGCGCCAGCAGCTTGGGGACAGGGTGGGATAACTCCTACGAGCAGTACTTC.

The CDR3 sequence is CASTRPGQGREKLFF. CDR3 DNA: TGTGCCAGCACCAGACCTGGACAGGGCCGTGAAAAACTGTTTTTT. This sequence joins TRBV2 and TRBJ1-4; 8 positions match TRBD1. Germline lookup yields CDR1 SNHLY and CDR2 FYNNEI. J lost 7 bases, V lost 7 bases, and 11 bases had no gene match. CDR3 size: 15 residues. The full variable domain, rest sourced from reference TRBV2 and TRBJ1-4, is EPEVTQTPSHQVTQMGQEVILRCVPISNHLYFYWYRQILGQKVEFLVSFYNNEISEKSEIFDDQFSVERPDGSNFTLKIRSTKLEDSAMYFCASTRPGQGREKLFFGSGTQLSVL.

The chain joins TRBV5-1 to TRBJ1-1, with 8 bases aligning to TRBD1. The V and J ends lost 4 bases and 3 bases, in that order; junction bases with no gene match: 5. The CDR3 contains 14 residues. Germline assignment: CDR1 SGHRS and CDR2 YFSETQ. This chain's CDR3 is CASSRQGSDTEAFF. As DNA, the CDR3 is TGCGCCAGCAGCCGACAGGGGTCAGACACTGAAGCTTTCTTT.

The chain combines TRBV7-9 with TRBJ1-1; perhaps TRBD1 as D (6 bases). The CDR3 loop spans 17 amino acids. Germline V gives CDR1 SEHNR, CDR2 FQNEAQ (reference sequence). With 1 base removed from V and 1 base from J, the gap between germline ends came to 16 bases. The DNA for the CDR3 is TGTGCCAGCAGCTTAGGGAACCCGGGACAAAGGAACACTGAAGCTTTCTTT. Protein: CASSLGNPGQRNTEAFF.

The chain is built from TRBV6-4 and TRBJ2-2, with D possibly TRBD2 on 6 matching bases. V lost 4 bases to trimming and J lost 4 bases, with 13 bases between them. The CDR3 sequence is 15 residues long. Germline V CDR1 and CDR2: MRHNA, SNTAGT. CDR3 region: CASSGEAGGTGELFF. The CDR3 nucleotides are TGTGCCAGCAGTGGGGAGGCAGGTGGCACCGGGGAGCTGTTTTTT.

The genes are TRBV13 and TRBJ1-1, with 7 bases lining up with TRBD1. This CDR3 is built from 15 residues. V shed 5 bases and J 0 bases; nucleotides not matched to a gene: 6. Germline CDR1 and CDR2: PRHDT and FYEKMQ (reference sequence). The CDR3 loop is CASSPDRDLNTEAFF. The CDR3 bases are TGTGCCAGCAGCCCTGACAGGGATTTGAACACTGAAGCTTTCTTT.

The gene calls are TRBV5-1 and TRBJ1-3; 8 nucleotides align to TRBD1. Germline V gives CDR1 SGHRS, CDR2 YFSETQ. With 2 bases clipped from V and 1 base from J, the junction kept 11 bases outside the gene matches. The CDR3 has 18 residues. Written as DNA, the CDR3 is TGCGCCAGCAGCTTTTCCTCCAGGGGGCAAATATCTGGAAACACCATATATTTT. This translates into CASSFSSRGQISGNTIYF.

The V gene is TRBV19, the J gene TRBJ1-4; tentative D call: TRBD1 (5 bases). The V end lost 5 bases, the J end lost 6 bases, and 22 bases lay between the germline ends. Germline CDR1 reads LNHDA; CDR2 reads SQIVND (reference sequence). The CDR3 runs to 17 residues. This CDR3 is CASSVRVTRLGDEKLFF. DNA for the CDR3: TGTGCCAGTAGTGTCCGCGTCACCCGCCTAGGGGATGAAAAACTGTTTTTT. Full variable domain (rest looked up from reference TRBV19 and TRBJ1-4): DGGITQSPKYLFRKEGQNVTLSCEQNLNHDAMYWYRQDPGQGLRLIYYSQIVNDFQKGDIAEGYSVSREKKESFPLTVTSAQKNPTAFYLCASSVRVTRLGDEKLFFGSGTQLSVL.

V gene TRBV12-5 combines with J gene TRBJ1-1; maybe TRBD1 (5 bases). Trimming took 4 bases from V and 1 from J, leaving 13 bases between them. Germline CDR1 and CDR2: LGHNT and FRNRAP. The CDR3 has 15 amino acids. The CDR3 DNA reads TGTGCTAGTGGTTCACCAGGGCAGGGGAACACTGAAGCTTTCTTT. Protein product: CASGSPGQGNTEAFF.

V gene TRBV6-1 combines with J gene TRBJ2-1; possible D gene TRBD2, 6 bases. The CDR3 consists of 16 residues. The V gene lost 4 bases and the J gene lost 8 bases, with 21 bases spanning the gap. Per the germline V gene, CDR1 is MNHNS and CDR2 is SASEGT. The CDR3 loop is CASSGGIADPWDEQFF. The CDR3 region has the DNA TGTGCCAGCAGTGGCGGGATAGCAGATCCTTGGGATGAGCAGTTCTTC.

The rearrangement uses TRBV12-5 and TRBJ2-7; D not resolved. V was shortened by 1 base and J by 7 bases, with 11 bases between the two germline ends. The CDR3 length is 13 residues. From germline, CDR1 is LGHNT and CDR2 FRNRAP. This CDR3 reads CASGLGPLREQYF. The CDR3 DNA is TGTGCTAGTGGTTTGGGCCCCCTCCGGGAGCAGTACTTC.

This chain links TRBV3-1 (or the pseudogene TRBV3-2) with TRBJ1-1; weak D call: TRBD1 (6 bases). Germline V gene data show CDR1 as LGHDT and CDR2 as YNNKEL (reference sequence). The CDR3 has 11 residues. Between the trimmed V and J ends, which lost 10 bases and 8 bases, there was a span of 14 bases. CDR3 residues: CATRGGTEAFF. In DNA, the CDR3 is TGTGCCACCCGAGGGGGAACCGAAGCTTTCTTT.

V usage is TRBV5-4 and J usage is TRBJ2-2, with 12 bases fitting TRBD2. From germline, CDR1 is SGHNT and CDR2 YYREEE (reference sequence). The CDR3 contains 16 residues. The junction had 5 bases not matched to a gene; V was cut back by 4 bases and J by 4 bases. In DNA form, the CDR3 reads TGTGCCAGCAGCCCGGGACTAGCGGGCCGCACCGGGGAGCTGTTTTTT. Its protein is CASSPGLAGRTGELFF.

The rearrangement joins TRBV28 to TRBJ1-5, with 8 positions matching TRBD1. The CDR3 length is 16 residues. In germline, CDR1 is MDHEN, CDR2 SYDVKM. The J segment lost 4 bases and the V segment lost 10 bases, leaving 15 bases of the junction unmatched. The CDR3 reads CAILRAGTGLNQPQHF. The CDR3 DNA sequence: TGTGCCATCCTTCGAGCCGGGACAGGCTTAAATCAGCCCCAGCATTTT.

The J gene is TRBJ1-4, the V gene TRBV4-2, with TRBD1 matching over 8 bases. CDR1 and CDR2 (germline): LGHNA, YNFKEQ. V dropped 4 bases and J dropped 6; count of bases not matched to a gene: 10. This CDR3 region has 16 residues. The CDR3 DNA reads as TGTGCCAGCAGCCCCCGGGACAGGAAGGGGGATGAAAAACTGTTTTTT. Its protein is CASSPRDRKGDEKLFF.

The rearrangement joins TRBV27 to TRBJ1-2, with 9 bases matching TRBD1. V shed 6 bases and J 8 bases; nucleotides not matched to a gene: 10. This CDR3 has 14 residues. The germline gives CDR1 MNHEY, CDR2 SMNVEV (reference sequence). CDR3 in DNA: TGTGCCAGCAGCGGGACCGGGACAGGGCTAGGCTACACCTTC. It yields the protein CASSGTGTGLGYTF.

The gene calls are TRBV24-1 and TRBJ1-6, with D uncertain. Germline V gives CDR1 KGHDR, CDR2 SFDVKD. This CDR3 is built from 15 residues. With 9 bases removed from V and 5 bases from J, the gap between germline ends came to 16 bases. The CDR3 sequence is CATALIFPDNSPLHF. The DNA for the CDR3 is TGTGCCACCGCTCTGATTTTTCCAGATAATTCACCCCTCCACTTT.

This rearrangement joins TRBV10-2 to TRBJ1-2; weak D call: TRBD1 (6 bases). With 6 bases removed from V and 2 bases from J, the gap between germline ends came to 16 bases. The CDR3 spans 15 residues. Germline-derived CDR1 and CDR2 are WSHSY and SAAADI. The CDR3 region has the DNA TGCGCCAGCAGCCCTCTGGGACATCTGAACTATGGCTACACCTTC. It codes for CASSPLGHLNYGYTF.

V gene TRBV9 combines with J gene TRBJ1-1; perhaps TRBD1 as D (6 bases). Germline CDR1 and CDR2: SGDLS and YYNGEE. CDR3 length: 16 amino acids. With 0 bases removed from V and 0 bases from J, the gap between germline ends came to 12 bases. For the CDR3, the DNA is TGTGCCAGCAGCGTAGAGGCAGGGGTGCTGAACACTGAAGCTTTCTTT. Its translation is CASSVEAGVLNTEAFF.

The V call is TRBV24-1, the J call TRBJ1-2, with TRBD1 matching over 8 bases. Trimming cost V 6 bases and J 6 bases; bases outside gene matches: 5. This CDR3 comprises 13 residues. The germline V gene has CDR1 KGHDR and CDR2 SFDVKD. Here the CDR3 reads CATSKTGGDGYTF. CDR3 coding DNA: TGTGCCACCAGTAAAACAGGGGGGGATGGCTACACCTTC.

In its sample, this clone was seen once. The CDR3 bases are TGTGCCAGCAGCTTAGACGGTCGGAGCTACAATGAGCAGTTCTTC. Translating it yields CASSLDGRSYNEQFF. The V and J genes are TRBV11-2 and TRBJ2-1; D unclear. The CDR3 length is 15 residues. The germline V gene encodes CDR1 SGHAT and CDR2 FQNNGV. The V end lost 0 bases, the J end lost 3 bases, and 9 bases lay between the germline ends. Full variable domain (outside the CDR3, taken from reference TRBV11-2 and TRBJ2-1): EAGVAQSPRYKIIEKRQSVAFWCNPISGHATLYWYQQILGQGPKLLIQFQNNGVVDDSQLPKDRFSAERLKGVDSTLKIQPAKLEDSAVYLCASSLDGRSYNEQFFGPGTRLTVL.

This clone was seen once. The V call is TRBV11-3, the J call TRBJ2-3; D may be TRBD2 (6 bases). V was trimmed by 2 bases and J by 4 bases, leaving 16 bases between them. CDR3 length: 16 residues. Germline lookup yields CDR1 SGHNT and CDR2 YENEEA. CDR3 nucleotides: TGTGCCAGCAGCTTAACTCTTGGAGGGGCACCAGATACGCAGTATTTT. This gives the protein CASSLTLGGAPDTQYF.

This chain links TRBV28 with TRBJ1-2; D unresolved. The CDR3 is made up of 11 amino acids. Germline V gives CDR1 MDHEN, CDR2 SYDVKM. V was shortened by 5 bases and J by 8 bases, with 9 bases between the two germline ends. The CDR3 reads CASSEAVGYTF. Written as DNA, the CDR3 is TGTGCCAGCAGTGAGGCGGTGGGCTACACCTTC.

The chain recombines TRBV7-9 with TRBJ2-3; possible D gene TRBD2, 6 bases. Trimming shortened V by 3 bases and J by 2 bases, and 12 bases separated the two germline ends. CDR3 length: 15 amino acids. The germline V gene has CDR1 SEHNR and CDR2 FQNEAQ (reference sequence). In DNA, the CDR3 is TGTGCCAGCAGCTTGGGACTGGCCCACACAGATACGCAGTATTTT. Its protein is CASSLGLAHTDTQYF.

V usage is TRBV6-5 and J usage is TRBJ2-5; 8 nucleotides align to TRBD2. The germline gives CDR1 MNHEY, CDR2 SVGAGI. The CDR3 contains 15 residues. V lost 6 bases to trimming and J lost 4 bases; unmatched junction nucleotides: 10. The CDR3 region is CASRGVTSGPETQYF. CDR3 DNA: TGTGCCAGCAGAGGCGTAACTAGCGGCCCAGAGACCCAGTACTTC.

The chain couples TRBV29-1 to TRBJ2-7, with TRBD1 matching 12 bases. The junction had 12 bases not matched to a gene; V was cut back by 6 bases and J by 6 bases. The length of the CDR3 is 15 residues. Germline values: CDR1 SQVTM, CDR2 ANQGSEA. This CDR3 reads CSVAGGQGAAGEQYF. The CDR3 DNA sequence: TGCAGCGTGGCCGGGGGACAGGGGGCGGCCGGCGAGCAGTACTTC.

The chain employs TRBV10-2 and TRBJ1-5; 7 nucleotides align to TRBD1. The CDR3 sequence is 15 residues long. The V gene's germline CDR1 is WSHSY and CDR2 SAAADI. The V gene end was trimmed by 7 bases and the J gene end by 7 bases; junction bases not matched to a gene: 13. CDR3 residues: CASKPGTEFRQPQHF. The CDR3, as DNA: TGCGCCAGCAAACCAGGGACAGAGTTTCGCCAGCCCCAGCATTTT.